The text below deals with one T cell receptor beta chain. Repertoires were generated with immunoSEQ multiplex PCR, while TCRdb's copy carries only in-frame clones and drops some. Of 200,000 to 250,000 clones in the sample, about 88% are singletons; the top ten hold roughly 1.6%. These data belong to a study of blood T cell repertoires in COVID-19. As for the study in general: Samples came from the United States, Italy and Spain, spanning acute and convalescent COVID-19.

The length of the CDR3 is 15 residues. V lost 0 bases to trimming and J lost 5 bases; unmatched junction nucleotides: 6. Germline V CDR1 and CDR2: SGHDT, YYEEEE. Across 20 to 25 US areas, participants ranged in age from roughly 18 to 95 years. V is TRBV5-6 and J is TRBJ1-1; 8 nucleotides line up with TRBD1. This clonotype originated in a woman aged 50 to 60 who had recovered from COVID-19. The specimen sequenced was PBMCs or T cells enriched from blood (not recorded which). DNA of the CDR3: TGTGCCAGCAGCTTGGGGCAGGGGGCGCAAACTGAAGCTTTCTTT. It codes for CASSLGQGAQTEAFF.